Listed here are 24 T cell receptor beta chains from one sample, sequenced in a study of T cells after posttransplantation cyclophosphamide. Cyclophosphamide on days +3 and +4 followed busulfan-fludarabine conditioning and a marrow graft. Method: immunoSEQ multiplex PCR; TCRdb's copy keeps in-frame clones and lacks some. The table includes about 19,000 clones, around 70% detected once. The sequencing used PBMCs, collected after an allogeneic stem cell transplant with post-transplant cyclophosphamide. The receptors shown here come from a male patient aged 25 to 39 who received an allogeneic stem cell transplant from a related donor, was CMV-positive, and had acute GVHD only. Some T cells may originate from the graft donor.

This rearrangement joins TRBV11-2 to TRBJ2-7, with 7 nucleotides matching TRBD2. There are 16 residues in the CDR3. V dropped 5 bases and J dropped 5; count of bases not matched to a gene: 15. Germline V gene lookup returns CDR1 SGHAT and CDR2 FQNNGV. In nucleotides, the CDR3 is TGTGCCAGCAGCCCGCAGGTGGGAGGGGTTGCCCACGAGCAGTACTTC. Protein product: CASSPQVGGVAHEQYF.

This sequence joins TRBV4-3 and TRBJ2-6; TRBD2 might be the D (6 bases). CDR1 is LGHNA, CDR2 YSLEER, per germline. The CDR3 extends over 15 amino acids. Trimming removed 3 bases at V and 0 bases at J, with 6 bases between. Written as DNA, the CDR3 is TGCGCCAGCAGCCAGCGGGGCTCTGGGGCCAACGTCCTGACTTTC. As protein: CASSQRGSGANVLTF.

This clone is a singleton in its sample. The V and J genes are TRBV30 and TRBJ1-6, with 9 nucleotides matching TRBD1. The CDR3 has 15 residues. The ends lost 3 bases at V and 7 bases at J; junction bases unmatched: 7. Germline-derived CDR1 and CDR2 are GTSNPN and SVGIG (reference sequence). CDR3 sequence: CAWRGQGSRNSPLHF. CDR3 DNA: TGTGCCTGGAGGGGACAGGGTTCAAGGAATTCACCCCTCCACTTT.

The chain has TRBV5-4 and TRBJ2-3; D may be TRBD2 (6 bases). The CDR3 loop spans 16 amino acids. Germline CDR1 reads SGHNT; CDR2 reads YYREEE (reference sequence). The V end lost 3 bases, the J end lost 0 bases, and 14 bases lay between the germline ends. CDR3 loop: CASSSPGTPSTDTQYF. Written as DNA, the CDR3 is TGTGCCAGCAGCTCCCCCGGGACTCCCAGCACAGATACGCAGTATTTT.

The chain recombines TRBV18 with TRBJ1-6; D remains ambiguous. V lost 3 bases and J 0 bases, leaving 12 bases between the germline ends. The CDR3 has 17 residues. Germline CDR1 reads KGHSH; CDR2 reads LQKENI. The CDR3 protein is CASSPGAESSYNSPLHF. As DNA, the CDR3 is TGTGCCAGCTCACCTGGCGCGGAGAGCTCCTATAATTCACCCCTCCACTTT. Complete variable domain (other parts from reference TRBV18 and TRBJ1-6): NAGVMQNPRHLVRRRGQEARLRCSPMKGHSHVYWYRQLPEEGLKFMVYLQKENIIDESGMPKERFSAEFPKEGPSILRIQQVVRGDSAAYFCASSPGAESSYNSPLHFGNGTRLTVT.

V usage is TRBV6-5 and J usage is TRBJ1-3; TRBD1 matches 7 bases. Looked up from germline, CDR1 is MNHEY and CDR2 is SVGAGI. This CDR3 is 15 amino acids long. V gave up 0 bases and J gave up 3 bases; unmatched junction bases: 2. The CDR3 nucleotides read TGTGCCAGCAGTTACTCAACAGGGGTTGGAAACACCATATATTTT. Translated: CASSYSTGVGNTIYF.

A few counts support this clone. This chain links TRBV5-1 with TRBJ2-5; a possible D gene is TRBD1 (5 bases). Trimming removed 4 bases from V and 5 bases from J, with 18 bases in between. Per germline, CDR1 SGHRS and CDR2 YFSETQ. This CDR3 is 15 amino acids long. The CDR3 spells CASSTRQIYGETQYF. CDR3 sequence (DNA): TGCGCCAGCAGCACCAGACAGATTTATGGGGAGACCCAGTACTTC.

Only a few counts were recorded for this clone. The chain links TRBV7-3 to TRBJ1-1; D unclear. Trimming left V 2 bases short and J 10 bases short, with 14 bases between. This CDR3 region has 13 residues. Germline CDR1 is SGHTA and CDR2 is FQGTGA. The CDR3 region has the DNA TGTGCCAGCAGCTTAGAAAGAAGGAGTCTAGCTTTCTTT. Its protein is CASSLERRSLAFF.

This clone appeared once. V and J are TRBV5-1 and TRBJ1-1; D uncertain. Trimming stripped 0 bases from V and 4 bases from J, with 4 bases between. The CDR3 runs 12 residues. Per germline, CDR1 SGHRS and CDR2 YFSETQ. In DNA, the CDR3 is TGCGCCAGCAGCTTGGGGGCCACTGAAGCTTTCTTT. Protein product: CASSLGATEAFF. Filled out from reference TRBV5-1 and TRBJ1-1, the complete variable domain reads KAGVTQTPRYLIKTRGQQVTLSCSPISGHRSVSWYQQTPGQGLQFLFEYFSETQRNKGNFPGRFSGRQFSNSRSEMNVSTLELGDSALYLCASSLGATEAFFGQGTRLTVV.

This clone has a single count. CDR3 region: CASRKREYQETQYF. The CDR3 DNA is TGTGCCAGCAGAAAGCGGGAATACCAAGAGACCCAGTACTTC. This chain joins TRBV11-2 and TRBJ2-5, with 7 bases aligning to TRBD2. Trimming removed 6 bases from V and 0 bases from J; junction bases left unmatched: 4. The germline gives CDR1 SGHAT, CDR2 FQNNGV. The length of the CDR3 is 14 residues. Drawing the rest from reference TRBV11-2 and TRBJ2-5, the complete variable domain is EAGVAQSPRYKIIEKRQSVAFWCNPISGHATLYWYQQILGQGPKLLIQFQNNGVVDDSQLPKDRFSAERLKGVDSTLKIQPAKLEDSAVYLCASRKREYQETQYFGPGTRLLVL.

CDR3 region: CASSRFGQGDTDTQYF. In nucleotides, the CDR3 is TGTGCCAGCAGCCGGTTTGGACAGGGGGACACAGATACGCAGTATTTT. The genes are TRBV16 and TRBJ2-3, with 10 bases aligning to TRBD1. The CDR3 is made up of 16 amino acids. Trimming cost V 4 bases and J 2 bases; bases outside gene matches: 6. Germline V gene lookup returns CDR1 KGHSY and CDR2 FQNENV.

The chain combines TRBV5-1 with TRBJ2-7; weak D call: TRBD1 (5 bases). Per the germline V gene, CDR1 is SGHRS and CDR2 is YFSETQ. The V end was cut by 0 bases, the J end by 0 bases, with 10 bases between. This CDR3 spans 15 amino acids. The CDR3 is CASSLEPGSSYEQYF. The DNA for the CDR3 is TGCGCCAGCAGCTTGGAGCCAGGGTCCTCCTACGAGCAGTACTTC.

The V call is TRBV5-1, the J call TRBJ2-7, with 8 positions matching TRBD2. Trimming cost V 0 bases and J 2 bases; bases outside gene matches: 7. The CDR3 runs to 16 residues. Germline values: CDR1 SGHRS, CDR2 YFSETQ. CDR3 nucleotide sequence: TGCGCCAGCAGCTTGGAGGGTAGCGGGGACCCCTACGAGCAGTACTTC. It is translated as CASSLEGSGDPYEQYF.

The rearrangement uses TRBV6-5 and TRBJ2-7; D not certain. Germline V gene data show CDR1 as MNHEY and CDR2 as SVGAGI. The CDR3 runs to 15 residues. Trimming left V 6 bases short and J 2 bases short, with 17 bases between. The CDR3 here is CASRRSRHLPYEQYF. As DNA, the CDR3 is TGTGCCAGCAGGAGATCTAGGCACCTCCCCTACGAGCAGTACTTC.

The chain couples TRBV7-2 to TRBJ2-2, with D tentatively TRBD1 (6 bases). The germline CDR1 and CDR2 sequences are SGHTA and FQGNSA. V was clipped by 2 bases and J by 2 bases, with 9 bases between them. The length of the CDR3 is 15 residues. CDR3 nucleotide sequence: TGTGCCAGCAGCTTACAGGGGCTCAACACCGGGGAGCTGTTTTTT. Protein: CASSLQGLNTGELFF.

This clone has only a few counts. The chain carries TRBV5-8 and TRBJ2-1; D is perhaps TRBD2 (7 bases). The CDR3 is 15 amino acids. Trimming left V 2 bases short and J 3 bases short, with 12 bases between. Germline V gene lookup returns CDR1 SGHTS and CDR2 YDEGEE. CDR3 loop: CASSFEGGIYNEQFF. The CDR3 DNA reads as TGTGCCAGCAGCTTTGAGGGGGGGATCTACAATGAGCAGTTCTTC.

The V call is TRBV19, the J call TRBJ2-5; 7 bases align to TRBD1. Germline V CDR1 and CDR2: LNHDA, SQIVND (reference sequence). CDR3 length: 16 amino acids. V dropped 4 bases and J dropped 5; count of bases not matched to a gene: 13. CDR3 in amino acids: CASSNPRQGYWETQYF. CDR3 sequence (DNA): TGTGCCAGTAGTAACCCCCGACAGGGTTATTGGGAGACCCAGTACTTC.

The CDR3 coding sequence is TGTGCCAGCAGTACGGGGAGAAATCAGCCCCAGCATTTT. It is translated as CASSTGRNQPQHF. The chain uses TRBV5-6 and TRBJ1-5; D gene unclear. CDR3 length: 13 amino acids. Trimming took 5 bases from V and 4 from J, leaving 10 bases between them. CDR1 and CDR2 from the germline V gene are SGHDT and YYEEEE.

Written as DNA, the CDR3 is TGCGCCAGCAGCTTGGGGCCCAGGGATGGAGAGACCCAGTACTTC. This translates into CASSLGPRDGETQYF. J is TRBJ2-5 and V is TRBV5-1; D might be TRBD1 (5 bases). This CDR3 has 15 residues. In germline, CDR1 is SGHRS, CDR2 YFSETQ. The germline V and J ends were trimmed by 0 bases and 4 bases, with 13 bases remaining between them.

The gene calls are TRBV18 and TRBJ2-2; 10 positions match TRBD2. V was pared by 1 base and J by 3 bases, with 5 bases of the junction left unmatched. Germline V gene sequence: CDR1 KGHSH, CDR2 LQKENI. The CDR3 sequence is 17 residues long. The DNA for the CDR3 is TGTGCCAGCTCACCACGACAACTAGCGGGACACACCGGGGAGCTGTTTTTT. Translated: CASSPRQLAGHTGELFF.

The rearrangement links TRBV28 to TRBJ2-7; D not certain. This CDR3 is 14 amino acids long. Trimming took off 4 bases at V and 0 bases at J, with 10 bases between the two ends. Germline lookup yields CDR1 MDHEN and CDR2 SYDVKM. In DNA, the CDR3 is TGTGCCAGCAGTTCCCCGTCTAGCTCCTACGAGCAGTACTTC. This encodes CASSSPSSSYEQYF.

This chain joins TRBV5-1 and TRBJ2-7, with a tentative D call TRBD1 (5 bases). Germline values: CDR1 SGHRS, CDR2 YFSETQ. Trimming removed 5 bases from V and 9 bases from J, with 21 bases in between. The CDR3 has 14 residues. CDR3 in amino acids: CASREGPTVGMQYF. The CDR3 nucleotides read TGCGCCAGCAGGGAAGGGCCGACAGTGGGTATGCAGTACTTC.

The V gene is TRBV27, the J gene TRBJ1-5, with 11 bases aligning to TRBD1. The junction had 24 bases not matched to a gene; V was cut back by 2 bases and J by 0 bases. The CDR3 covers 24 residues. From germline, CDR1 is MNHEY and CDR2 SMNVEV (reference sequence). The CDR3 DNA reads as TGTGCCAGCAGTTTAAGGGGCCGGGGTTCTTCCCGGACAGGGGGCCGGTATAGCAATCAGCCCCAGCATTTT. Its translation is CASSLRGRGSSRTGGRYSNQPQHF.

Written as DNA, the CDR3 is TGTGCCAGCAGTGACCCAGGGACAGGGCTTCACTATGGCTACACCTTC. The encoded protein is CASSDPGTGLHYGYTF. The chain is built from TRBV6-1 and TRBJ1-2; 9 bases are a match to TRBD1. Germline V gives CDR1 MNHNS, CDR2 SASEGT. The V and J ends lost 3 bases and 3 bases, in that order; junction bases with no gene match: 8. The CDR3 is 16 residues long.